This T cell receptor beta chain was identified during a study of immune cell composition in non-small cell lung cancer. This clone has only a few counts. The repertoire was sequenced with immunoSEQ multiplex PCR; TCRdb's copy has only in-frame clones and lacks some. The table has about 9,600 clones, 76% seen once. The CDR3 spans 11 residues. Germline CDR1 MNHNS, CDR2 SASEGT. Trimming stripped 3 bases from V and 9 bases from J, with 6 bases between. Source material: lung tumor tissue. The chain links TRBV6-1 to TRBJ1-5; no firm D call. The source is a human donor with non-small cell lung cancer. CDR3 in amino acids: CASSEAGPQHF. Written as DNA, the CDR3 is TGTGCCAGCAGTGAGGCGGGGCCCCAGCATTTT.